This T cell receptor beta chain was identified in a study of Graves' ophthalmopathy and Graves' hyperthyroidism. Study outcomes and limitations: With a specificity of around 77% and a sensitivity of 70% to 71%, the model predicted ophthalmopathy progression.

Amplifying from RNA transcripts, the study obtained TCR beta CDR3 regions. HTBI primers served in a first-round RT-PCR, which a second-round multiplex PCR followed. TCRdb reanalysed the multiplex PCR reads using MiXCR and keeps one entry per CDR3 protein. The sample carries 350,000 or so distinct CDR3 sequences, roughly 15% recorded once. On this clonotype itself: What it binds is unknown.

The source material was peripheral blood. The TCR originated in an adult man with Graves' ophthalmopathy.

CDR3 protein: CASSELGRGGQPQHF. Here the CDR3 DNA reads TGTGCCAGCAGTGAATTGGGCAGGGGAGGTCAGCCCCAGCATTTT. The chain combines TRBV6-1 with TRBJ1-5; D is possibly TRBD1 (6 bases). V lost 2 bases, J lost 6 bases, and 14 bases lay in between. Germline V gene sequence: CDR1 MNHNS, CDR2 SASEGT. This CDR3 contains 15 residues.